This is a list of T cell receptor beta chains from one sample in a study of T cell responses to AZD1222 COVID-19 vaccine. The assay was immunoSEQ multiplex PCR, and TCRdb's table has in-frame clones only and misses some. This table holds 160,000 or so clones, 90% to 95% found once. The sample here was peripheral blood, taken 28 days after the second AZD1222 dose. These receptors came from an adult who received the AZD1222 COVID-19 vaccine. The CDR3 runs from the conserved cysteine through the conserved F or W. Each record gives: J gene, V gene, CDR3 protein.

TRBJ1-3 | TRBV30 | CAQDRGHGNTIYF
TRBJ1-4 | TRBV7-9 | CASSLLPNEKLFF
TRBJ1-6 | TRBV2 | CASRGERQSPLHF
TRBJ2-6 | TRBV5-1 | CASSGGSGPGANVLTF
TRBJ1-4 | TRBV21-1 | CASIKGATNEKLFF
TRBJ1-1 | TRBV3-1/TRBV3-2 | CASSQEPNTEAFF
TRBJ2-3 | TRBV6-1 | CASSDLTGDTQYF
TRBJ1-5 | TRBV18 | CASSPQQGSNQPQHF
TRBJ1-1 | TRBV19 | CASSTLTITAAPAFF
TRBJ1-1 | TRBV2 | CASSRKSEAFF
TRBJ1-2 | TRBV5-4 | CASSLLQAGSYGYTF
TRBJ1-2 | TRBV10-1 | CASSQDRPYGYTF
TRBJ2-7 | TRBV9 | CASSTEGGSLVYEQYF
TRBJ2-1 | TRBV19 | CASSSSVEQFF
TRBJ2-2 | TRBV25-1 | CASSEGGSGQGNTGELFF
TRBJ1-1 | TRBV3-1/TRBV3-2 | CASSRVPGQGWSEAFF
TRBJ2-3 | TRBV5-6 | CASSLGINTDTQYF
TRBJ1-5 | TRBV15 | CATSREHSNQPQHF
TRBJ2-3 | TRBV7-9 | CASSLGQGAVDTQYF
TRBJ2-7 | TRBV5-1 | CASSLTDHEQYF
TRBJ2-3 | TRBV5-5 | CASSPSGDGTDTQYF
TRBJ1-1 | TRBV29-1 | CSVQQRSEAFF
TRBJ1-1 | TRBV5-1 | CASSSTGPNTEAFF
TRBJ2-1 | TRBV6-5 | CARKTKNEQFF
TRBJ2-7 | TRBV11-1 | CASSSGTLTYEQYF
TRBJ2-7 | TRBV10-3 | CAISESGQISYEQYF
TRBJ2-7 | TRBV5-1 | CASSLETSSYEQYF
TRBJ1-1 | TRBV6-5 | CASSYSFTGETTEAFF
TRBJ1-2 | TRBV11-2 | CASSLDGYGYTF
TRBJ2-7 | TRBV29-1 | CSVESSGEGYEQYF
TRBJ2-3 | TRBV7-9 | CASSLAADAEYF
TRBJ2-5 | TRBV5-4 | CASSSRGTQETQYF
TRBJ2-1 | TRBV11-3 | CASSDPDYNEQFF
TRBJ1-2 | TRBV6-5 | CASSYWDRGRNYGYTF
TRBJ2-2 | TRBV2 | CASSERSGTGELFF
TRBJ1-2 | TRBV5-5 | CASSLLQTGWYGYTF
TRBJ1-5 | TRBV23-1 | CASRGTKRGTNQPQHF
TRBJ2-1 | TRBV15 | CATSRDRGDEQFF
TRBJ2-5 | TRBV2 | CASSWTSGGETQYF
TRBJ1-1 | TRBV3-1/TRBV3-2 | CASSQVGQASLNTEAFF
TRBJ1-5 | TRBV19 | CASSILTGYSNQPQHF